This entry lists 32 T cell receptor beta chains sequenced from one sample in a study of blood T cells in healthy people across ages. A second about 6 to 12 cycle PCR used barcoded and J-beta primers. TCRdb reanalysed the 5' RACE reads using MiXCR and keeps one entry per CDR3 protein. The sample carries about 1,600,000 distinct CDR3 sequences, 40% to 50% recorded once. The specimen was blood. The receptors here all came from a woman under 30 in good health.

V usage is TRBV7-2 and J usage is TRBJ2-7; D may be TRBD2 (5 bases). The germline CDR1 and CDR2 sequences are SGHTA and FQGNSA. The V end was cut by 0 bases, the J end by 6 bases, with 6 bases between. The CDR3 spans 12 residues. DNA for the CDR3: TGTGCCAGCAGCTTAGCGCGGGCCGAGCAGTACTTC. This sequence encodes CASSLARAEQYF.

This clonotype was seen ten or more times. V and J are TRBV4-1 and TRBJ2-1; 8 bases match TRBD1. The germline gives CDR1 MGHRA, CDR2 YSYEKL. This CDR3 is 15 amino acids long. V gave up 5 bases and J gave up 3 bases; unmatched junction bases: 6. For the CDR3, the DNA is TGCGCCAGCAGCTCCGGAGGGACAGGCTACAATGAGCAGTTCTTC. This sequence encodes CASSSGGTGYNEQFF.

On this clonotype: A single base separates this from a much larger clone, so it may be a read error. The chain is built from TRBV10-3 and TRBJ2-4; D unresolved. This CDR3 contains 16 residues. In germline, CDR1 is ENHRY, CDR2 SYGVKD. Written as DNA, the CDR3 is TGTGCCATCAGTGAGTCTAGGTTAGAATGGGGAAACATTCTGTACTTC. This gives the protein CAISESRLEWGNILYF.

This chain connects TRBV10-2 to TRBJ2-3; 9 positions agree with TRBD2. Per germline, CDR1 WSHSY and CDR2 SAAADI. There are 15 residues in the CDR3. The ends lost 8 bases at V and 5 bases at J; junction bases unmatched: 11. The CDR3 nucleotides are TGCGCCAGCGGAACGAGCGGGGGGCCGGGAGATACGCAGTATTTT. The encoded protein is CASGTSGGPGDTQYF.

The chain combines TRBV27 with TRBJ2-7; the D gene is possibly TRBD2 (6 bases). Germline CDR1 is MNHEY and CDR2 is SMNVEV (reference sequence). The CDR3 is made up of 13 amino acids. The germline V and J ends were trimmed by 7 bases and 9 bases, with 19 bases remaining between them. The CDR3 protein is CASKAGGDPGQYF. The CDR3 nucleotides read TGTGCCAGCAAAGCAGGCGGGGACCCGGGGCAGTACTTC.

J is TRBJ1-1 and V is TRBV12-3 or TRBV12-4, with 9 bases matching TRBD1. With 3 bases clipped from V and 5 bases from J, the junction kept 7 bases outside the gene matches. The CDR3 consists of 15 residues. The CDR3 sequence is CASSFTGQGETEAFF. CDR3 nucleotides: TGTGCCAGCAGTTTTACGGGACAGGGAGAGACTGAAGCTTTCTTT.

V usage is TRBV27 and J usage is TRBJ1-2; no reliable D call. Trimming took 6 bases from V and 6 from J, leaving 14 bases between them. Germline CDR1 is MNHEY and CDR2 is SMNVEV (reference sequence). The CDR3 extends over 13 amino acids. The CDR3 sequence: CASSRSYGDGYTF. CDR3 bases: TGTGCCAGCAGCCGATCGTACGGGGATGGCTACACCTTC.

This clonotype came up once. This clone may be a read error of a much larger clone one base away. V gene TRBV12-3 or TRBV12-4 combines with J gene TRBJ1-2, with 8 bases identical to TRBD1. This CDR3 is built from 13 residues. After removal of 8 bases from V and 5 bases from J, the junction contained 7 bases not matched to a gene. CDR3 sequence (DNA): TGTGCCAGCCCCCAGGGGGCCGGTTATGGCTACACCTTC. Translated: CASPQGAGYGYTF.

V usage is TRBV9 and J usage is TRBJ1-6; D not certain. The V and J ends lost 0 bases and 0 bases respectively, with 10 bases between them. This CDR3 is built from 17 residues. CDR1 is SGDLS and CDR2 is YYNGEE in the germline V gene. CDR3 in amino acids: CASSVGQSSSYNSPLHF. CDR3 DNA sequence: TGTGCCAGCAGCGTAGGGCAGTCCAGCTCCTATAATTCACCCCTCCACTTT.

In its sample, this clonotype was seen a few times. The chain has TRBV6-2 or TRBV6-3 and TRBJ2-7, with D possibly being TRBD2 (6 bases). CDR1 is MNHEY and CDR2 is SVGEGT in the germline V gene. Trimming took off 6 bases at V and 6 bases at J, with 15 bases between the two ends. The CDR3 consists of 13 residues. CDR3 DNA sequence: TGTGCCAGCAGCCCAAGACTAGTTGCCGAGCAGTACTTC. It is translated as CASSPRLVAEQYF.

The V and J genes are TRBV27 and TRBJ2-5; D gene unclear. The J call may be incorrect, as the DNA end agrees better with TRBJ2-7. There are 15 residues in the CDR3. CDR1 and CDR2 (germline): MNHEY, SMNVEV (reference sequence). The CDR3 spells CASSWASSLSYEQYF. The CDR3 DNA sequence: TGTGCCAGCAGTTGGGCATCCAGTTTATCCTACGAGCAGTACTTC.

The J gene is TRBJ2-1, the V gene TRBV20-1; D possibly corresponds to TRBD1 (5 bases). The CDR3 spans 12 residues. In germline, CDR1 is DFQATT, CDR2 SNEGSKA (reference sequence). Trimming removed 5 bases from V and 10 bases from J, with 15 bases in between. This chain's CDR3 is CSASDTSYEQFF. The CDR3 region has the DNA TGCAGTGCTTCGGACACATCCTACGAGCAGTTCTTC.

This clonotype came up a few times. The J gene is TRBJ2-1, the V gene TRBV20-1; 12 nucleotides align to TRBD2. Per germline, CDR1 DFQATT and CDR2 SNEGSKA (reference sequence). V lost 1 base to trimming and J lost 9 bases; unmatched junction nucleotides: 7. The CDR3 loop spans 15 amino acids. In nucleotides, the CDR3 is TGCAGTGCTAGAGTGCCTAGCGGGAGGGTTTTTGAGCAGTTCTTC. Translating gives CSARVPSGRVFEQFF.

This chain uses TRBV7-9 with TRBJ2-1; 9 nucleotides line up with TRBD2. The CDR3 is 16 amino acids. Germline V CDR1 and CDR2: SEHNR, FQNEAQ (reference sequence). J was trimmed by 2 bases and V by 3 bases; bases with no gene match: 5. The CDR3 region has the DNA TGTGCCAGCAGCTTCGGAAGCGGGAGGACCTACAATGAGCAGTTCTTC. Amino acids: CASSFGSGRTYNEQFF. The complete variable domain, with remaining parts taken from reference TRBV7-9 and TRBJ2-1, reads DTGVSQNPRHKITKRGQNVTFRCDPISEHNRLYWYRQTLGQGPEFLTYFQNEAQLEKSRLLSDRFSAERPKGSFSTLEIQRTEQGDSAMYLCASSFGSGRTYNEQFFGPGTRLTVL.

CDR3 loop: CASSLADGGARLNYGYTF. In DNA form, the CDR3 reads TGTGCCAGCAGTTTAGCCGACGGGGGGGCGAGACTTAACTATGGCTACACCTTC. This chain uses TRBV12-3 or TRBV12-4 with TRBJ1-2, with D possibly being TRBD1 (6 bases). V shed 0 bases and J shed 1 base, with 18 bases lying between them. There are 18 residues in the CDR3.

To note about this clonotype: Its ends do not fully match the called genes, so a read error is possible. This chain links TRBV7-9 with TRBJ2-7, with D uncertain. This CDR3 is built from 12 residues. Germline V lookup: CDR1 SEHNR, CDR2 FQNEAQ (reference sequence). CDR3 nucleotides: TGTGCCAGCAGCTTGGGGTCCTACGGGCAGTACTTC. Protein sequence: CASSLGSYGQYF.

This clonotype came up once. The rearrangement uses TRBV10-3 and TRBJ1-1; TRBD1 might be the D (6 bases). CDR3 length: 14 amino acids. From germline, CDR1 is ENHRY and CDR2 SYGVKD. V lost 3 bases and J lost 3, with 11 bases in between. CDR3 sequence (DNA): TGTGCCATCAGTGAACAGGGCCCATACACTGAAGCTTTCTTT. The encoded protein is CAISEQGPYTEAFF.

This chain uses TRBV7-8 with TRBJ2-1; possibly TRBD2 for D (5 bases). V was clipped by 5 bases and J by 4 bases, with 18 bases between them. Germline V gives CDR1 SGHVS, CDR2 FQNEAQ. This CDR3 contains 16 residues. The DNA for the CDR3 is TGTGCCAGCAGCCCACGGGGTGGACCTTTTTACAATGAGCAGTTCTTC. Protein product: CASSPRGGPFYNEQFF.

This clonotype turned up a few times. The V and J genes are TRBV7-2 and TRBJ1-1; no reliable D call. The CDR3 runs to 16 residues. V dropped 5 bases and J dropped 4 bases, with 20 bases sitting between them. From germline, CDR1 is SGHTA and CDR2 FQGNSA. The CDR3: CASSPAVTESATEAFF. CDR3 bases: TGTGCCAGCAGCCCTGCCGTCACAGAGTCGGCCACTGAAGCTTTCTTT.

The genes are TRBV29-1 and TRBJ1-5; tentative D call: TRBD1 (5 bases). The CDR3 extends over 12 amino acids. Trimming removed 4 bases at V and 9 bases at J, with 13 bases between. Germline loops: CDR1 SQVTM, CDR2 ANQGSEA. The CDR3 loop is CSVVVGGGPQHF. The CDR3 nucleotides are TGCAGCGTTGTCGTGGGGGGAGGGCCCCAGCATTTT.

This clonotype turned up a few times. V is TRBV3-1 and J is TRBJ1-2, with TRBD1 as a possible D gene (5 bases). Germline loops: CDR1 LGHDT, CDR2 YNNKEL (reference sequence). The CDR3 has 20 residues. V was cut by 1 base and J by 0 bases, with 24 bases left in between. The CDR3 DNA follows: TGTGCCAGCAGCCAAGCCACAGGCTTCCTTAACCCGGAAACTAACTATGGCTACACCTTC. It specifies CASSQATGFLNPETNYGYTF.

The gene calls are TRBV10-1 and TRBJ2-1, with TRBD1 as a possible D gene (5 bases). Per germline, CDR1 WNHNN and CDR2 SYGVQD (reference sequence). Between the trimmed V and J ends, which lost 4 bases and 8 bases, there was a span of 15 bases. CDR3 length equals 14 residues. Here the CDR3 DNA reads TGCGCCAGCAGTGCGGGCAGGGTCGTTGATGAGCAGTTCTTC. Translation gives CASSAGRVVDEQFF.

This clonotype was counted a few times. The gene calls are TRBV6-1 and TRBJ2-7; 7 nucleotides agree with TRBD1. The CDR3 spans 14 residues. Germline CDR1 reads MNHNS; CDR2 reads SASEGT. The trim removed 4 bases at V and 0 bases at J, leaving 3 bases unmatched. CDR3 bases: TGTGCCAGCAGTGCGGGACAGAGCTCCTACGAGCAGTACTTC. Its protein product is CASSAGQSSYEQYF.

V and J are TRBV27 and TRBJ1-2; D unclear. V gave up 5 bases and J gave up 4 bases, with 11 bases separating them. CDR1 is MNHEY and CDR2 is SMNVEV in the germline V gene (reference sequence). The CDR3 is 13 residues long. The CDR3 here is CASSPLTAYGYTF. CDR3 in DNA: TGTGCCAGCAGTCCCCTCACAGCCTATGGCTACACCTTC.

This clonotype was detected only a few times. The gene calls are TRBV5-1 and TRBJ2-7; D is ambiguous. Per germline, CDR1 SGHRS and CDR2 YFSETQ. The CDR3 has 16 residues. V was cut by 0 bases and J by 3 bases, with 16 bases left in between. CDR3 bases: TGCGCCAGCAGCTTGGCTTCAGCTTTAAATCTCTACGAGCAGTACTTC. Translation: CASSLASALNLYEQYF. The whole variable domain, filled in from reference TRBV5-1 and TRBJ2-7, reads KAGVTQTPRYLIKTRGQQVTLSCSPISGHRSVSWYQQTPGQGLQFLFEYFSETQRNKGNFPGRFSGRQFSNSRSEMNVSTLELGDSALYLCASSLASALNLYEQYFGPGTRLTVT.

The V gene is TRBV29-1, the J gene TRBJ1-2, with D unclear. V was pared by 3 bases and J by 7 bases, with 6 bases between. The CDR3 extends over 10 amino acids. Germline V gives CDR1 SQVTM, CDR2 ANQGSEA. The CDR3 region is CSVETGGYTF. The DNA for the CDR3 is TGCAGCGTTGAGACGGGTGGCTACACCTTC.

This clonotype was counted only a few times. V is TRBV12-3 or TRBV12-4 and J is TRBJ1-1, with D maybe TRBD1 (6 bases). This CDR3 comprises 11 residues. The V and J ends lost 3 bases and 9 bases respectively, with 8 bases between them. The CDR3: CASSLGAQAFF. The CDR3 DNA follows: TGTGCCAGCAGTTTGGGGGCTCAAGCTTTCTTT.

In its sample, this clonotype was seen a few times. The chain uses TRBV7-8 and TRBJ1-1, with TRBD1 identical over 11 bases. This CDR3 comprises 17 residues. Per the germline V gene, CDR1 is SGHVS and CDR2 is FQNEAQ. Unmatched junction bases numbered 6, after V lost 3 bases and J lost 0 bases. CDR3 sequence reads: CASSLPGQGVMNTEAFF. CDR3 nucleotide sequence: TGTGCCAGCAGCTTGCCGGGACAGGGGGTAATGAACACTGAAGCTTTCTTT.

V and J are TRBV4-1 and TRBJ2-5; D possibly corresponds to TRBD1 (5 bases). The CDR3 contains 17 residues. The V and J ends lost 4 bases and 5 bases respectively, with 23 bases between them. CDR1 MGHRA and CDR2 YSYEKL come from the germline V gene. In nucleotides, the CDR3 is TGCGCCAGCAGCCTTCGGACGGCTAAAGGGTCAGGGGAGACCCAGTACTTC. It encodes CASSLRTAKGSGETQYF.

The V call is TRBV3-1, the J call TRBJ1-5, with D maybe TRBD1 (6 bases). CDR1 is LGHDT and CDR2 is YNNKEL in the germline V gene (reference sequence). There are 17 residues in the CDR3. V gave up 1 base and J gave up 7 bases, with 20 bases separating them. CDR3 region: CASSQGIYRVGNQPQHF. CDR3 coding DNA: TGTGCCAGCAGCCAAGGTATTTACAGGGTGGGAAACCAGCCCCAGCATTTT.

The J gene is TRBJ1-4, the V gene TRBV20-1, with 8 nucleotides matching TRBD1. The CDR3 spans 14 residues. Losses at the gene ends were 1 base for V and 5 bases for J; bases not matched to a gene: 3. Germline V gives CDR1 DFQATT, CDR2 SNEGSKA (reference sequence). In DNA form, the CDR3 reads TGCAGTGCTAGAGTAGACAGGGGCAATGAAAAACTGTTTTTT. It codes for CSARVDRGNEKLFF.

The rearrangement uses TRBV7-9 and TRBJ2-7; D uncertain. V gave up 1 base and J gave up 3 bases, with 10 bases separating them. The CDR3 extends over 14 amino acids. The germline CDR1 and CDR2 sequences are SEHNR and FQNEAQ (reference sequence). In nucleotides, the CDR3 is TGTGCCAGCAGCTTAGGGCCCCCTTACTACGAGCAGTACTTC. Protein: CASSLGPPYYEQYF. Full variable domain (rest looked up from reference TRBV7-9 and TRBJ2-7): DTGVSQNPRHKITKRGQNVTFRCDPISEHNRLYWYRQTLGQGPEFLTYFQNEAQLEKSRLLSDRFSAERPKGSFSTLEIQRTEQGDSAMYLCASSLGPPYYEQYFGPGTRLTVT.